This T cell receptor (beta chain) is drawn from a study of T cells in Graves' hyperthyroidism and ophthalmopathy. Findings of the study overall: Most clonotypes that expanded in the thyroid above 0.001 also showed up in blood.

At least 3 on the Clinical Activity Score was recorded for ophthalmopathy patients, who also had NOSPECS grade at least 4 and duration under 3 months. A word on this clonotype: What it binds is not known.

Authors of the study amplified TCR beta CDR3 regions from RNA transcripts. In the first-round RT-PCR of the TCR CDR3, the HTBI primer set was used. TCRdb analysed the multiplex PCR reads with MiXCR anew, one entry per CDR3 protein. The sample consists of 300,000 to 400,000 distinct CDR3 sequences, 15% to 20% of them appearing once. Sequencing input: blood. This receptor was taken from a man younger than 35 with Graves' ophthalmopathy.

The CDR3 nucleotides read TGCGCCAGCAGCCAAGATCGGACAGTTAGCACAGATACGCAGTATTTT. The encoded protein is CASSQDRTVSTDTQYF. V is TRBV4-1 and J is TRBJ2-3, with D maybe TRBD1 (6 bases). This CDR3 contains 16 residues. V was clipped by 0 bases and J by 0 bases, with 10 bases between them. CDR1 is MGHRA and CDR2 is YSYEKL in the germline V gene.